This is a list of T cell receptor beta chains from one sample in a study of blood T cell repertoires in COVID-19. TCRdb's table, derived via immunoSEQ multiplex PCR, lists solely in-frame clones and lacks some. This sample has about 200,000 clones; approximately 84% occur once, and the top ten carry roughly 2%. The sequencing input was peripheral blood. The source of these receptors is a man between 40 and 49 years old with active or convalescent COVID-19. Each CDR3 is given with its conserved first and last residue. Fields, in order: V gene, D gene, clone size, J gene, CDR3 protein, CDR3 DNA. A D gene is named only where the DNA matches it firmly. Only part of the rows carry a size: once, few, many, or a class if the clone is expanded.

TRBV5-1	TRBD1	-	TRBJ1-1	CASSSGTGQTEAFF	TGCGCCAGCAGCTCCGGGACAGGGCAGACTGAAGCTTTCTTT
TRBV28	-	-	TRBJ1-6	CASGPGFGPLHF	TGTGCCAGCGGCCCAGGCTTCGGACCCCTCCACTTT
TRBV6-5	-	-	TRBJ1-2	CASSVTGDYGYTF	TGTGCCAGCAGCGTTACCGGGGACTATGGCTACACCTTC
TRBV11-2	TRBD2	-	TRBJ2-2	CASSLGFAGGPTGELFF	TGTGCCAGCAGCTTAGGGTTTGCGGGGGGGCCAACCGGGGAGCTGTTTTTT
TRBV20-1	-	-	TRBJ1-1	CSARGGDGDVLF	TGCAGTGCTCGTGGCGGGGACGGAGACGTTCTCTTT
TRBV3-1/TRBV3-2	TRBD1	-	TRBJ1-2	CASSPTGGAIYGYTF	TGTGCCAGCAGCCCTACAGGGGGCGCGATCTATGGCTACACCTTC
TRBV9	TRBD1	-	TRBJ2-5	CASSVAGQGVVAQYF	TGTGCCAGCAGCGTAGCGGGACAGGGGGTTGTAGCCCAGTACTTC
TRBV28	-	-	TRBJ2-7	CASSSSRDSKYYEQYF	TGTGCCAGCAGTTCCAGCCGGGACTCGAAGTACTACGAGCAGTACTTC
TRBV5-5	-	-	TRBJ2-5	CASSLVGQETQYF	TGTGCCAGCAGCTTGGTCGGGCAAGAGACCCAGTACTTC
TRBV6-5	TRBD2	once	TRBJ2-2	CASRVGGNSGELFF	TGTGCCAGTCGGGTCGGGGGGAACTCCGGGGAGCTGTTTTTT
TRBV12-3/TRBV12-4	TRBD1	-	TRBJ1-4	CASYGTVGEKLFF	TGTGCCAGCTACGGGACAGTGGGAGAAAAACTGTTTTTT
TRBV3-1/TRBV3-2	-	-	TRBJ2-7	CASSQGVLAGDYEQYF	TGTGCCAGCAGCCAAGGAGTACTAGCTGGGGACTACGAGCAGTACTTC
TRBV29-1	TRBD2	few	TRBJ2-3	CSATSTSADTQYF	TGCAGCGCCACCTCGACTAGCGCAGATACGCAGTATTTT
TRBV27	TRBD1	-	TRBJ1-6	CASSWTGGLNSPLHF	TGTGCCAGCAGTTGGACAGGGGGCTTGAATTCACCCCTCCACTTT
TRBV3-1/TRBV3-2	TRBD1	-	TRBJ1-1	CASSPSGTGWPEAFF	TGTGCCAGCAGCCCGTCCGGGACAGGGTGGCCTGAAGCTTTCTTT
TRBV4-1	TRBD2	-	TRBJ2-5	CASSPLTSAGTQYF	TGCGCCAGCAGCCCCCTCACTAGCGCAGGGACCCAGTACTTC
TRBV18	TRBD2	-	TRBJ2-1	CASSRSSGSSYNEQFF	TGTGCCAGCTCACGTAGTAGCGGGAGCTCCTACAATGAGCAGTTCTTC
TRBV4-1	TRBD1	-	TRBJ1-2	CASSQGGTGPYYGYTF	TGCGCCAGCAGCCAAGGGGGGACAGGACCCTACTATGGCTACACCTTC
TRBV27	-	-	TRBJ1-5	CASSVRMGNQPQHF	TGTGCCAGCAGTGTGAGGATGGGCAATCAGCCCCAGCATTTT
TRBV19	-	-	TRBJ1-2	CAISARDSNYGYTF	TGTGCCATCTCTGCCCGGGACTCTAACTATGGCTACACCTTC
TRBV19	-	-	TRBJ2-1	CASSTYGGSSYNEQFF	TGTGCCAGTAGTACCTACGGGGGTAGCTCCTACAATGAGCAGTTCTTC
TRBV5-1	TRBD1	few	TRBJ1-1	CASSLTTGGEATEAFF	TGCGCCAGCAGCTTAACGACAGGGGGAGAAGCCACTGAAGCTTTCTTT
TRBV6-1	-	-	TRBJ1-1	CASSDFDPTGMNTEAFF	TGTGCCAGCAGTGACTTCGACCCGACAGGTATGAACACTGAAGCTTTCTTT
TRBV7-9	TRBD1	few	TRBJ2-2	CASRVGTGDTGELFF	TGTGCCAGCCGAGTCGGGACAGGGGACACCGGGGAGCTGTTTTTT
TRBV9	TRBD2	-	TRBJ2-3	CASSVGASGATGTDTQYF	TGTGCCAGCAGCGTAGGGGCTAGCGGGGCAACAGGCACAGATACGCAGTATTTT
TRBV4-2	-	-	TRBJ1-1	CASSQEGGGKGTEAFF	TGTGCCAGCAGCCAAGAAGGCGGGGGTAAAGGCACTGAAGCTTTCTTT
TRBV19	-	-	TRBJ2-7	CASRDTLSYEQYF	TGTGCCAGCCGGGACACCCTCTCCTACGAGCAGTACTTC
TRBV2	TRBD1	-	TRBJ2-1	CASSPQGQGPYNEQFF	TGTGCCAGCAGCCCCCAGGGACAGGGACCCTACAATGAGCAGTTCTTC
TRBV19	-	-	TRBJ1-1	CASFREENTEAFF	TGTGCCAGTTTCAGGGAAGAGAACACTGAAGCTTTCTTT
TRBV4-1	TRBD1	-	TRBJ2-7	CASSRPGQPYEQYF	TGCGCCAGCAGCCGCCCGGGACAGCCCTACGAGCAGTACTTC
TRBV7-9	TRBD1	-	TRBJ1-4	CASSPQQGADEKLFF	TGTGCCAGCAGCCCGCAACAGGGGGCGGATGAAAAACTGTTTTTT
TRBV28	-	-	TRBJ2-4	CASSLLVAQGVGIQYF	TGTGCCAGCAGTTTACTTGTTGCACAGGGTGTCGGCATTCAGTACTTC
TRBV10-2	TRBD2	-	TRBJ2-1	CASKGRGDYNEQFF	TGCGCCAGCAAGGGGCGGGGGGATTACAATGAGCAGTTCTTC
TRBV2	TRBD1	few	TRBJ1-2	CASRGTGGEGYTF	TGTGCCAGCAGGGGGACAGGGGGGGAAGGCTACACCTTC
TRBV28	TRBD1	-	TRBJ2-7	CASTGTGRTRGYEQYF	TGTGCCAGCACCGGGACAGGGAGAACGAGGGGATACGAGCAGTACTTC
TRBV28	-	-	TRBJ1-2	CASSFSGTKRHGYTF	TGTGCCAGCAGTTTTTCCGGGACTAAAAGACATGGCTACACCTTC
TRBV7-9	-	-	TRBJ1-2	CASSLARNYGYTF	TGTGCCAGCAGCTTAGCCAGAAACTATGGCTACACCTTC
TRBV7-3	TRBD1	once	TRBJ2-7	CASSLTGAGGYEQYF	TGTGCCAGCAGCTTAACGGGGGCAGGGGGATACGAGCAGTACTTC